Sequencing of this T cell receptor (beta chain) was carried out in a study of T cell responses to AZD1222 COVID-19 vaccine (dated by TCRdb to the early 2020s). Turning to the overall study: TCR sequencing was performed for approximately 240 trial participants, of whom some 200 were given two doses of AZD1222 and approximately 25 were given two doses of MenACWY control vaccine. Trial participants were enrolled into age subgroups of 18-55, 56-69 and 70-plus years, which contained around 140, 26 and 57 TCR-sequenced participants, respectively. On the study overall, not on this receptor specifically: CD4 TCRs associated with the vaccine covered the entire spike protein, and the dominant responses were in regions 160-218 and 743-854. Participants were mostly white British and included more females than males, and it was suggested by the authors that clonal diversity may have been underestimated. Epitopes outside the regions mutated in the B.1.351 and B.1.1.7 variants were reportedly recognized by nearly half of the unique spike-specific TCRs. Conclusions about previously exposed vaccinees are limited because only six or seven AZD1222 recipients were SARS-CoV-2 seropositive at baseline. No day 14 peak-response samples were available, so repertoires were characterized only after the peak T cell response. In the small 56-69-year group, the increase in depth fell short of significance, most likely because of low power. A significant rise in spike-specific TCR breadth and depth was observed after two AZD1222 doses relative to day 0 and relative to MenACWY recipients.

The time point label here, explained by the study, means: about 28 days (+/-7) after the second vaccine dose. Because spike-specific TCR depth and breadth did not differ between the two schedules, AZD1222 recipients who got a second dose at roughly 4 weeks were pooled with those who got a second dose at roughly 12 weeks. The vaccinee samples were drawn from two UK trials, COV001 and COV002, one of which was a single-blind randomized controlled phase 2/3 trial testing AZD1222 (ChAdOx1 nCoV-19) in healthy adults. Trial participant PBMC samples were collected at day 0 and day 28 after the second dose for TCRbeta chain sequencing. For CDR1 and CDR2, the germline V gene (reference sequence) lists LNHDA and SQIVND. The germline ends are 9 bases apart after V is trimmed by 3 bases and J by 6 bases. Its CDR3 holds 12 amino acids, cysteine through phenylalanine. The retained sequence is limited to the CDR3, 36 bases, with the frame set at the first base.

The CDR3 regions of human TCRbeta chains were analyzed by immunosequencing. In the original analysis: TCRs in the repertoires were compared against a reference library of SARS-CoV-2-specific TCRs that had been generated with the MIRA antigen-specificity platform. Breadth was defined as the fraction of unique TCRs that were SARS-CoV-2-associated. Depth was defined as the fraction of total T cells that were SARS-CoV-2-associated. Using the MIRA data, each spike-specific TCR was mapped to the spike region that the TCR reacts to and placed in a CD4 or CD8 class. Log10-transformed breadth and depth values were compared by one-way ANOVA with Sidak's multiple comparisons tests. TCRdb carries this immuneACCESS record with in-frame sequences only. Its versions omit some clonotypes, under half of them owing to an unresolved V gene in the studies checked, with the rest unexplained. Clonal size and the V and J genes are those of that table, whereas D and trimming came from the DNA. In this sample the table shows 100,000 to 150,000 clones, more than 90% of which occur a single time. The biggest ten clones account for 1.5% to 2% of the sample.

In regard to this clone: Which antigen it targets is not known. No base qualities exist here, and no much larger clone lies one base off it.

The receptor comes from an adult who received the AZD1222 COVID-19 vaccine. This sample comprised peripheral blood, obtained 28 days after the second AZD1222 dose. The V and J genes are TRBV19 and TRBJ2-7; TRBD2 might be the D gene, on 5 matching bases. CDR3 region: CASSMRAGEQYF. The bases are TGTGCCAGTAGTATGAGGGCCGGCGAGCAGTACTTC.